What follows are 23 T cell receptor beta chains derived from one specimen sequenced in a study of T cells after yellow fever vaccination. TCRdb processed the 5' RACE reads anew with MiXCR; each CDR3 protein has one entry. The sample lists 450,000 to 550,000 distinct CDR3 sequences; around a fifth were seen once. The sample here was PBMCs, taken less than 25 days after the first yellow fever vaccination. The receptors derive from a man younger than 35 who received the YFV17D yellow fever vaccine.

This clonotype has only a few counts. The chain joins TRBV6-2 or TRBV6-3 to TRBJ2-6; unclear D gene. Germline values: CDR1 MNHEY, CDR2 SVGEGT. V lost 2 bases and J lost 0, with 8 bases in between. This CDR3 has 16 amino acids. The CDR3 is CASSYPKNSGANVLTF. The CDR3 region has the DNA TGTGCCAGCAGTTACCCCAAAAACTCTGGGGCCAACGTCCTGACTTTC.

V is TRBV30 and J is TRBJ2-1, with D uncertain. Germline V gene lookup returns CDR1 GTSNPN and CDR2 SVGIG (reference sequence). CDR3 size: 11 residues. The germline V and J ends were trimmed by 4 bases and 9 bases, with 10 bases remaining between them. CDR3 coding DNA: TGTGCCTGGACCCTCGGGTTTGAGCAGTTCTTC. It translates to CAWTLGFEQFF.

In its sample, this clonotype was seen a few times. The V and J genes are TRBV5-1 and TRBJ2-3; possibly TRBD1 for D (5 bases). The CDR3 contains 15 residues. V was clipped by 0 bases and J by 5 bases, with 13 bases between them. Germline CDR1 reads SGHRS; CDR2 reads YFSETQ. DNA for the CDR3: TGCGCCAGCAGCTTGGGATCGCTGGACAAAGATACGCAGTATTTT. It specifies CASSLGSLDKDTQYF. Variable domain in full (rest from reference TRBV5-1 and TRBJ2-3): KAGVTQTPRYLIKTRGQQVTLSCSPISGHRSVSWYQQTPGQGLQFLFEYFSETQRNKGNFPGRFSGRQFSNSRSEMNVSTLELGDSALYLCASSLGSLDKDTQYFGPGTRLTVL.

The CDR3 loop is CAISESLKGLNQPQHF. The CDR3 bases are TGTGCCATCAGTGAGTCGTTAAAAGGACTCAATCAGCCCCAGCATTTT. The chain recombines TRBV10-3 with TRBJ1-5; D unresolved. Between the trimmed V and J ends, which lost 0 bases and 3 bases, there was a span of 12 bases. CDR1 ENHRY and CDR2 SYGVKD come from the germline V gene. The CDR3 sequence is 16 residues long.

There are many counts of this clonotype. The chain uses TRBV5-1 and TRBJ2-4; possibly TRBD1 or TRBD2 for D (5 bases each). The V gene's germline CDR1 is SGHRS and CDR2 YFSETQ. The CDR3 length is 16 residues. Trimming removed 3 bases from V and 5 bases from J, with 18 bases in between. CDR3 sequence (DNA): TGCGCCAGCAGCTCCTCCCCTGGGACGGAGCAAAACATTCAGTACTTC. It translates to CASSSSPGTEQNIQYF.

This clonotype was counted between two and nine times. A read error may account for a junction end that differs from germline. The chain is built from TRBV19 and TRBJ1-1; TRBD1 matches at 7 bases. Germline-derived CDR1 and CDR2 are LNHDA and SQIVND (reference sequence). The CDR3 length is 13 residues. Here the CDR3 reads CASRIAGGTEAFF. Written as DNA, the CDR3 is TGTGCCAGTAGGATAGCAGGGGGCACTGAAGCTTTCTTT.

V gene TRBV7-6 combines with J gene TRBJ2-5; unclear D gene. The germline V gene encodes CDR1 SGHVS and CDR2 FNYEAQ. V gave up 0 bases and J gave up 2 bases, with 10 bases separating them. The CDR3 has 15 residues. CDR3 DNA: TGTGCCAGCAGCTTAGCGTTAGGTATACAAGAGACCCAGTACTTC. Translation: CASSLALGIQETQYF.

The sample holds a few counts of this clonotype. The V and J genes are TRBV7-3 and TRBJ1-6; 8 nucleotides agree with TRBD1. V lost 5 bases to trimming and J lost 14 bases; unmatched junction nucleotides: 8. The CDR3 is made up of 13 amino acids. Germline CDR1 SGHTA, CDR2 FQGTGA. As DNA, the CDR3 is TGTGCCAGCAGCCTCGGACAGGGATCTGCCCTCCACTTT. As protein: CASSLGQGSALHF.

The rearrangement joins TRBV27 to TRBJ2-1; 11 nucleotides align to TRBD1. This CDR3 region has 16 residues. After removal of 1 base from V and 7 bases from J, the junction contained 6 bases not matched to a gene. CDR1 MNHEY and CDR2 SMNVEV come from the germline V gene (reference sequence). CDR3 sequence reads: CASSLLPDRGRNEQFF. The CDR3 DNA sequence: TGTGCCAGCAGTTTATTACCGGACAGGGGGCGGAATGAGCAGTTCTTC.

This clonotype was counted between two and nine times. CDR3 DNA: TGTGCCAGCAGCCATTCCGACAGGGCGGGCGGCTACACCTTC. Translated: CASSHSDRAGGYTF. J is TRBJ1-2 and V is TRBV3-1; 7 nucleotides agree with TRBD1. V was pared by 3 bases and J by 8 bases, with 9 bases of the junction left unmatched. Germline V gives CDR1 LGHDT, CDR2 YNNKEL (reference sequence). The CDR3 spans 14 residues.

The rearrangement uses TRBV6-1 and TRBJ2-1; 9 nucleotides match TRBD2. V lost 10 bases and J lost 9; bases outside the gene matches: 13. The CDR3 is made up of 14 amino acids. CDR1 and CDR2 (germline): MNHNS, SASEGT. The CDR3 region has the DNA TGTGCCACCTCCGAGGCGGGGGGGATTTTTGAGCAGTTCTTC. Amino acids: CATSEAGGIFEQFF.

This clonotype came up a few times. The chain employs TRBV20-1 and TRBJ2-7; 8 nucleotides align to TRBD2. The trim removed 1 base at V and 6 bases at J, leaving 11 bases unmatched. CDR3 length: 15 amino acids. Germline-derived CDR1 and CDR2 are DFQATT and SNEGSKA (reference sequence). The CDR3 protein is CSARGVSGVGLEQYF. The CDR3 DNA reads as TGCAGTGCTAGAGGTGTTAGCGGGGTAGGTCTCGAGCAGTACTTC.

The chain couples TRBV27 to TRBJ1-6, with D possibly TRBD1 on 6 matching bases. The CDR3 is 17 amino acids. V shed 7 bases and J shed 0 bases, with 16 bases lying between them. Per germline, CDR1 MNHEY and CDR2 SMNVEV (reference sequence). The CDR3 DNA sequence: TGTGCCAGCACGACGCACAGGGCCAGCTCCTATAATTCACCCCTCCACTTT. Its translation: CASTTHRASSYNSPLHF.

There are a few counts of this clonotype. This rearrangement joins TRBV7-8 to TRBJ1-2; no clear D gene. This CDR3 is 13 amino acids long. V lost 3 bases to trimming and J lost 2 bases, with 7 bases between them. Germline V gene data show CDR1 as SGHVS and CDR2 as FQNEAQ. The CDR3 is CASSLRTNYGYTF. DNA of the CDR3: TGTGCCAGCAGCTTGAGGACCAACTATGGCTACACCTTC. Complete variable domain (other parts from reference TRBV7-8 and TRBJ1-2): GAGVSQSPRYKVAKRGQDVALRCDPISGHVSLFWYQQALGQGPEFLTYFQNEAQLDKSGLPSDRFFAERPEGSVSTLKIQRTQQEDSAVYLCASSLRTNYGYTFGSGTRLTVV.

In its sample, this clonotype was seen a few times. The gene calls are TRBV4-2 and TRBJ2-5; TRBD2 matches at 14 bases. Unmatched junction bases numbered 8, after V lost 1 base and J lost 7 bases. Germline V gene lookup returns CDR1 LGHNA and CDR2 YNFKEQ. The CDR3 spans 17 residues. The CDR3 loop is CASSQGTSGGPEGTQYF. The CDR3 nucleotides read TGTGCCAGCAGCCAAGGGACTAGCGGGGGGCCGGAGGGGACCCAGTACTTC.

This clonotype was recorded only once. The gene calls are TRBV5-1 and TRBJ1-6; the match to TRBD1 covers 9 bases. Germline lookup yields CDR1 SGHRS and CDR2 YFSETQ. This CDR3 contains 17 residues. The trim removed 7 bases at V and 10 bases at J, leaving 18 bases unmatched. The chain's CDR3 is CASAISSGGQGGSPLHF. The CDR3 coding sequence is TGCGCCAGCGCTATATCGTCCGGGGGACAGGGTGGGTCACCCCTCCACTTT.

The chain combines TRBV7-3 with TRBJ2-7; weak D call: TRBD1 (7 bases). The V end was cut by 5 bases, the J end by 6 bases, with 23 bases between. The length of the CDR3 is 16 residues. From germline, CDR1 is SGHTA and CDR2 FQGTGA. The CDR3 protein is CASSRPLFPGGREQYV. For the CDR3, the DNA is TGTGCCAGCAGCCGCCCCTTGTTTCCAGGGGGGCGCGAGCAGTACGTC.

V gene TRBV6-1 combines with J gene TRBJ2-1; 9 nucleotides line up with TRBD2. V lost 6 bases and J lost 7; bases outside the gene matches: 13. Germline lookup yields CDR1 MNHNS and CDR2 SASEGT. This CDR3 spans 16 amino acids. The CDR3 DNA reads as TGTGCCAGCAGCCCAGTCGGGCGGGGGGGCGGGAATGAGCAGTTCTTC. Translating gives CASSPVGRGGGNEQFF.

The genes are TRBV7-9 and TRBJ1-2; no definite D call. Trimming cost V 2 bases and J 0 bases, with 7 bases left between them. Per the germline V gene, CDR1 is SEHNR and CDR2 is FQNEAQ (reference sequence). The CDR3 spans 14 residues. The CDR3 sequence: CASSLYTTNYGYTF. CDR3 nucleotides: TGTGCCAGCAGCTTATACACCACTAACTATGGCTACACCTTC.

This chain links TRBV11-3 with TRBJ2-3; D is possibly TRBD1 (6 bases). The CDR3 contains 15 residues. V lost 5 bases, J lost 2 bases, and 14 bases lay in between. From germline, CDR1 is SGHNT and CDR2 YENEEA. The CDR3 DNA reads TGTGCCAGCAGCCAAACAGGGCGAAACACAGATACGCAGTATTTT. This encodes CASSQTGRNTDTQYF.

V gene TRBV30 combines with J gene TRBJ2-1; possibly TRBD1 for D (7 bases). CDR3 length: 14 amino acids. The germline CDR1 and CDR2 sequences are GTSNPN and SVGIG (reference sequence). Trimming removed 5 bases at V and 2 bases at J, with 13 bases between. CDR3 residues: CAWGGRGAYNEQFF. The CDR3 DNA reads as TGTGCCTGGGGGGGCAGGGGGGCCTACAATGAGCAGTTCTTC.

The table lists this clonotype with many counts. The chain employs TRBV5-4 and TRBJ1-1, with TRBD1 as a possible D gene (6 bases). Germline values: CDR1 SGHNT, CDR2 YYREEE (reference sequence). CDR3 size: 16 residues. Trimming left V 5 bases short and J 1 base short, with 18 bases between. The CDR3 region is CASRRIGGQKNTEAFF. Here the CDR3 DNA reads TGTGCCAGCAGGCGCATAGGGGGACAAAAGAACACTGAAGCTTTCTTT. Full variable domain (remainder filled in from reference TRBV5-4 and TRBJ1-1): ETGVTQSPTHLIKTRGQQVTLRCSSQSGHNTVSWYQQALGQGPQFIFQYYREEENGRGNFPPRFSGLQFPNYSSELNVNALELDDSALYLCASRRIGGQKNTEAFFGQGTRLTVV.

This chain connects TRBV12-3 or TRBV12-4 to TRBJ1-1; possible D gene TRBD1, 6 bases. The CDR3 has 12 residues. V lost 6 bases, J lost 8 bases, and 13 bases lay in between. Here the CDR3 DNA reads TGTGCCAGCAGGAGGACAGCCAGAGAAGCTTTCTTT. Its translation is CASRRTAREAFF.